The 4 T cell receptor beta chains listed next were all sequenced from one sample in a study of human T cells and chemical hapten exposure (dated by TCRdb to the early 2020s). The time point label of this sample denotes: patch test 3, about 24 weeks after DPC sensitization. The sample's treatment or condition label, in plain terms: therapeutic diphenylcyclopropenone sensitization with weekly scalp DPC. Library prep was done by RACE. The sequencing machine was a NextSeq 500. The public reads were quality trimmed at Q25 with fastp and then assembled into clones with MiXCR by TCRdb, keeping productive beta chains. CDR3 protein sequences are deduplicated, and each keeps its most common genes and DNA. This sample holds some 97,000 distinct CDR3 sequences; 25% to 35% were observed only once. The ten largest clones take up approximately 10% of the sample. The sequencing here drew on whole blood, taken in connection with sensitization to the hapten diphenylcyclopropenone (DPC). The receptor set was obtained from a man aged 35-49 years with alopecia areata. Some clones in this sample may be carry-over from other donors' samples.

This clonotype came up a few times. The chain has TRBV20-1 and TRBJ1-3, with 8 bases that match TRBD1. Germline values: CDR1 DFQATT, CDR2 SNEGSKA (reference sequence). J was trimmed by 2 bases and V by 1 base; bases with no gene match: 4. This CDR3 region has 15 residues. The CDR3 loop reads CSARVSTGAGNTIYF. The CDR3 DNA sequence: TGCAGTGCTAGAGTCTCGACAGGGGCTGGAAACACCATATATTTT.

The chain uses TRBV12-3 or TRBV12-4 and TRBJ1-1, with 7 bases that match TRBD1. The CDR3 totals 13 residues. The V and J ends lost 6 bases and 4 bases, in that order; junction bases with no gene match: 5. The CDR3 DNA follows: TGTGCCAGCAGGAAACAGGGGAGCACTGAAGCTTTCTTT. It encodes CASRKQGSTEAFF.

Only a few counts were recorded for this clonotype. The genes are TRBV20-1 and TRBJ2-7; D unresolved. This CDR3 is built from 15 residues. From germline, CDR1 is DFQATT and CDR2 SNEGSKA (reference sequence). Trimming stripped 0 bases from V and 2 bases from J, with 14 bases between. The CDR3 bases are TGCAGTGCTAGAGAAGGAATAGCTAACACCTACGAGCAGTACTTC. Protein: CSAREGIANTYEQYF.

The chain employs TRBV2 and TRBJ2-7; tentative D call: TRBD1 (7 bases). CDR3 length: 14 residues. CDR1 and CDR2 from the germline V gene are SNHLY and FYNNEI. The ends were cut back, 3 bases at V and 4 bases at J, with 13 bases in the middle. The DNA for the CDR3 is TGTGCCAGCAGTGAGGGGGGACAGCCTTACGAGCAGTACTTC. The encoded protein is CASSEGGQPYEQYF.